The text below deals with one TCR beta chain. This sample is part of a study of blood T cell repertoires in COVID-19. Produced via immunoSEQ multiplex PCR; TCRdb's table is partial and in-frame only. The sample yields about 340,000 clones, less than 90% seen once. The TCR originated in a woman aged 60-75 years with COVID-19, enrolled during active disease. The sequenced sample consisted of peripheral blood.

CDR3 DNA sequence: TGCAGTGCTAGTTCCGGGACAGGGGGGATGAAGCCCCAGCATTTT. It translates to CSASSGTGGMKPQHF. This rearrangement joins TRBV20-1 to TRBJ1-5, with TRBD1 identical over 11 bases. CDR1 is DFQATT and CDR2 is SNEGSKA in the germline V gene (reference sequence). Trimming removed 3 bases from V and 8 bases from J; junction bases left unmatched: 9. This CDR3 comprises 15 residues.